The table lists the clone carrying this T cell receptor (beta chain) with a few counts. The data were obtained in a study of blood T cell repertoires in COVID-19. Germline trimming cut 0 bases from V and 4 bases from J; bases unmatched to any gene: 7. Germline V gene data show CDR1 as SGHTS and CDR2 as YDEGEE. The CDR3 totals 16 residues. Produced via immunoSEQ multiplex PCR; TCRdb's table is partial and in-frame only. The sample has some 170,000 clones, around 80% seen once. Those enrolled in Seattle joined during active infection and were followed longitudinally afterward. The chain recombines TRBV5-8 with TRBJ2-1; TRBD2 matches at 7 bases. The source is a woman between 40 and 50 years old with COVID-19, enrolled during active disease. The source material was peripheral blood. The CDR3 region has the DNA TGTGCCAGCAGCTTGGAATGGGACTATTTGTACAATGAGCAGTTCTTC. This sequence encodes CASSLEWDYLYNEQFF.